This entry describes one T cell receptor beta chain. What it binds is not known. This entry belongs to a study of post-analysis software for immune sequencing data. As for the study in general: Recorded subtypes: relapsing-remitting, secondary progressive, progressive-relapsing; some patients unannotated. Study outcomes and limitations: Significantly lower normalized Chao1 diversity was found in patients with multiple sclerosis relative to controls. Relative to controls, patients had a few TRBV segments at higher frequency, with TRBV5-6, TRBV5-1 and TRBV20-1 among these. Samples prepared in the same batch strongly co-clustered by F measure.

Germline CDR1 SGHTA, CDR2 FQGNSA. The CDR3 has 13 amino acids. Trimming removed 3 bases from V and 6 bases from J, with 9 bases in between. TCR beta cDNA libraries had unique molecular identifiers. T cells, about 0.85 to 11 million of them, yielded some 510,000 cDNA molecules. TCRdb fed the PCR reads into MiXCR, producing one record per CDR3 protein. The repertoire holds roughly 670,000 distinct CDR3 sequences, with approximately 60% as singletons. The sequence was obtained from a girl aged 2 to 9 with multiple sclerosis. The rearrangement uses TRBV7-2 and TRBJ1-5; weak D call: TRBD1 (5 bases). Material for sequencing was blood. The DNA of the CDR3 is TGTGCCAGCAGCTTCCGAGGGGTTCAGCCCCAGCATTTT. Its translation is CASSFRGVQPQHF.